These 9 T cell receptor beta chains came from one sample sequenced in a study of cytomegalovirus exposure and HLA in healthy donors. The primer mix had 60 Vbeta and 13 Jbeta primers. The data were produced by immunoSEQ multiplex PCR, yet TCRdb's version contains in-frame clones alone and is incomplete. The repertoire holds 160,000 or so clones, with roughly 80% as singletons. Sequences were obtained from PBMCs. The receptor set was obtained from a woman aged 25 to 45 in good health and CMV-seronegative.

DNA of the CDR3: TGTGCCAGCTCGAACCCGAACGGGGGGCTGGGGGGCAATCAGCCCCAGCATTTT. Protein product: CASSNPNGGLGGNQPQHF. This chain connects TRBV18 to TRBJ1-5; weak D call: TRBD1 (6 bases). This CDR3 is built from 18 residues. Trimming shortened V by 6 bases and J by 2 bases, and 23 bases separated the two germline ends. Germline V lookup: CDR1 KGHSH, CDR2 LQKENI.

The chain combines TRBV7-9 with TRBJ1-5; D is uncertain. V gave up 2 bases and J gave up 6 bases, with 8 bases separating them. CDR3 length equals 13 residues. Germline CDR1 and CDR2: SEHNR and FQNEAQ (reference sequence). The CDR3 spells CASSLSSGQPQHF. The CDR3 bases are TGTGCCAGCAGCTTAAGCTCGGGTCAGCCCCAGCATTTT.

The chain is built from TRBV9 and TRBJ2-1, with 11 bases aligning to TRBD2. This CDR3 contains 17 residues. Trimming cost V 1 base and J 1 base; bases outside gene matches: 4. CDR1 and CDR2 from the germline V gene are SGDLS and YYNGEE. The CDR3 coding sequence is TGTGCCAGCAGCGTATACCTAGCGGGGGGTTCCTACAATGAGCAGTTCTTC. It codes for CASSVYLAGGSYNEQFF. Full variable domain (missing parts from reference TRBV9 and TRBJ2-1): DSGVTQTPKHLITATGQRVTLRCSPRSGDLSVYWYQQSLDQGLQFLIQYYNGEERAKGNILERFSAQQFPDLHSELNLSSLELGDSALYFCASSVYLAGGSYNEQFFGPGTRLTVL.

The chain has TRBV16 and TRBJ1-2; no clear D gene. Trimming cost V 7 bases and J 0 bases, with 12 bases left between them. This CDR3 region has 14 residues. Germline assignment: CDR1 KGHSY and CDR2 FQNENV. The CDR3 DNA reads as TGTGCCAGCATCTCCCGCGGTCCTAACTATGGCTACACCTTC. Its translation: CASISRGPNYGYTF.

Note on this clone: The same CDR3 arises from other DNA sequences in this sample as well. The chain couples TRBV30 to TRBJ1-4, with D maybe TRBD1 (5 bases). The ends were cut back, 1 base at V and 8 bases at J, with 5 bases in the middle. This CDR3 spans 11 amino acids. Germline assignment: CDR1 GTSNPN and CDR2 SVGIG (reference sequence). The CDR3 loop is CAWSDREKLFF. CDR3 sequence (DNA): TGTGCCTGGAGTGACAGGGAAAAACTGTTTTTT.

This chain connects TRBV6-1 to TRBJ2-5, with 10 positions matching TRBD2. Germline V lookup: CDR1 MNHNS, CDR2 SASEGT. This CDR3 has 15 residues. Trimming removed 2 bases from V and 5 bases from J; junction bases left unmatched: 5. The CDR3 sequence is CASSENSGGRETQYF. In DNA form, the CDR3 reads TGTGCCAGCAGTGAAAATAGCGGGGGGCGGGAGACCCAGTACTTC.

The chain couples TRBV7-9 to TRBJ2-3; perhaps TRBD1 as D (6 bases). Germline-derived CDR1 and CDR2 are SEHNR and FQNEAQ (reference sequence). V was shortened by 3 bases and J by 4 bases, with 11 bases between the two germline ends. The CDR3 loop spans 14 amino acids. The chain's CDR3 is CASSFTQGSDTQYF. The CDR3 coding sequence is TGTGCCAGCAGCTTCACACAGGGATCAGATACGCAGTATTTT.

In nucleotides, the CDR3 is TGTGCCTGGAGCAGGACTAGTGGCGAGACCCAGTACTTC. Encoded protein: CAWSRTSGETQYF. This chain links TRBV30 with TRBJ2-5; 7 positions agree with TRBD2. V was pared by 3 bases and J by 5 bases, with 6 bases of the junction left unmatched. Looked up from germline, CDR1 is GTSNPN and CDR2 is SVGIG (reference sequence). The CDR3 covers 13 residues.

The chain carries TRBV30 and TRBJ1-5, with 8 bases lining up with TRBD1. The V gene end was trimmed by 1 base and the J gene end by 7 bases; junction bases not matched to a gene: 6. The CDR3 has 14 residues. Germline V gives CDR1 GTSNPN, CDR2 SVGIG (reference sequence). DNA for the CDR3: TGTGCCTGGAGTGCGACAGGGGCTGCGCAGCCCCAGCATTTT. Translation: CAWSATGAAQPQHF.